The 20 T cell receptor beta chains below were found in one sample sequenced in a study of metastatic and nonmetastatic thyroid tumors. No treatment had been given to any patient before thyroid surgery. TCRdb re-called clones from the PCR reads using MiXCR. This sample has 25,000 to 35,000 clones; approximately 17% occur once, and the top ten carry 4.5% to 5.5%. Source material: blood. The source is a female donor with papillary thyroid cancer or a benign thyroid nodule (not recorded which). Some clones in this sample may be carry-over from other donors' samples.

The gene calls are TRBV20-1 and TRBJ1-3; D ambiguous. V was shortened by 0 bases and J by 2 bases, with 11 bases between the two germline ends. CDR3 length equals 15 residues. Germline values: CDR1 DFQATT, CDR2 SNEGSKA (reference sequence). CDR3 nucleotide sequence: TGCAGTGCTAGAGAATTTACCCTAGCTGGAAACACCATATATTTT. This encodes CSAREFTLAGNTIYF.

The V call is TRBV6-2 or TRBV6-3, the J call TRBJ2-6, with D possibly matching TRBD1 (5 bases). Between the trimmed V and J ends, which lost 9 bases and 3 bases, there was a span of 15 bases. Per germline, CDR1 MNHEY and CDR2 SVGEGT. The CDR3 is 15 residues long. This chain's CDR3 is CASSPRGFGANVLTF. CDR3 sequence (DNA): TGTGCCAGTAGTCCAAGGGGCTTTGGGGCCAACGTCCTGACTTTC.

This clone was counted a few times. The CDR3 sequence: CASSFGDRCDYGYTF. CDR3 nucleotides: TGCGCCAGCAGCTTTGGGGACAGGTGTGACTATGGCTACACCTTC. V gene TRBV5-1 combines with J gene TRBJ1-2, with 8 bases fitting TRBD1. This CDR3 is built from 15 residues. With V trimmed by 2 bases and J by 3 bases, 6 bases remained unmatched. Germline V gives CDR1 SGHRS, CDR2 YFSETQ.

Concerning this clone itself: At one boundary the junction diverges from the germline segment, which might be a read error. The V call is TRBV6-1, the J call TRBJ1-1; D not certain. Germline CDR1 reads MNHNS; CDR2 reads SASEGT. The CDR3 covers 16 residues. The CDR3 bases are TGTGCCATCAGTGACGACGGCGTCTGGCTGAACACTGAAGCTTTCTTT. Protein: CAISDDGVWLNTEAFF.

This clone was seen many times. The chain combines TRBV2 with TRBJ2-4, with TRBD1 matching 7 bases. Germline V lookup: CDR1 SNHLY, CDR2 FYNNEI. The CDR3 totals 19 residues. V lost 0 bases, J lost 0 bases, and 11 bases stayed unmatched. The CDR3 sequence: CASSEALYRGPLAKNIQYF. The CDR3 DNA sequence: TGTGCCAGCAGTGAAGCGCTGTACAGGGGCCCACTAGCCAAAAACATTCAGTACTTC.

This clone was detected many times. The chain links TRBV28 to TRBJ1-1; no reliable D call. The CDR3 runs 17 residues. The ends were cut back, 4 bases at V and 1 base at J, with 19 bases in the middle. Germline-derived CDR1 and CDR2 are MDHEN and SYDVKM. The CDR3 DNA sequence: TGTGCCAGCAGTTCCGGGCGTGTTGAGGTTCGGAACACTGAAGCTTTCTTT. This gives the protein CASSSGRVEVRNTEAFF.

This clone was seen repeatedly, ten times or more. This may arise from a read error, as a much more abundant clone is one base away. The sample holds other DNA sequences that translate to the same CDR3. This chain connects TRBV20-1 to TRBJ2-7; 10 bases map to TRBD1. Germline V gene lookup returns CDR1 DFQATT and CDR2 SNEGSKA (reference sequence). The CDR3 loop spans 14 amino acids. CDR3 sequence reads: CSATRGQGSYGQYF. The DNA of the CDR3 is TGCAGTGCTACCCGGGGACAGGGGAGCTACGGGCAGTACTTC.

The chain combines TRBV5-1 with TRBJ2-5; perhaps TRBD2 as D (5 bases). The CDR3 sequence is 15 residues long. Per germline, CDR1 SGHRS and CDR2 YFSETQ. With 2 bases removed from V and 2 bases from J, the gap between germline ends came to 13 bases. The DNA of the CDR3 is TGCGCCAGCAGCTTCGGAGGCGTGATTCAAGAGACCCAGTACTTC. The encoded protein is CASSFGGVIQETQYF.

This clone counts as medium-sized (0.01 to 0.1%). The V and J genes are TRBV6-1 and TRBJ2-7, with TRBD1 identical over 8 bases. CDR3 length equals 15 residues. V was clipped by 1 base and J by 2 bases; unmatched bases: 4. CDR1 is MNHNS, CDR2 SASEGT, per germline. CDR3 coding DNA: TGTGCCAGCAGTGAAGACAGGGGGGCGACCTACGAGCAGTACTTC. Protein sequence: CASSEDRGATYEQYF.

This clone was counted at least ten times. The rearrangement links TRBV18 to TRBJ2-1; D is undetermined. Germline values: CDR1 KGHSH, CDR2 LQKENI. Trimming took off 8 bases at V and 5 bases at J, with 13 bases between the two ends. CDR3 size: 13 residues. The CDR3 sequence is CASLVGQDNEQFF. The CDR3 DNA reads TGTGCCAGCCTAGTTGGGCAGGACAATGAGCAGTTCTTC.

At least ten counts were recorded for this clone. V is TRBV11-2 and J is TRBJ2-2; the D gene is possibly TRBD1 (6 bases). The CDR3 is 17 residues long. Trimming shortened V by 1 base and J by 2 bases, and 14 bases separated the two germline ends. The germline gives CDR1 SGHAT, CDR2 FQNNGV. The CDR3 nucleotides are TGTGCCAGCAGCTTAGGGTCGCGGACAGTAAACACCGGGGAGCTGTTTTTT. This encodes CASSLGSRTVNTGELFF.

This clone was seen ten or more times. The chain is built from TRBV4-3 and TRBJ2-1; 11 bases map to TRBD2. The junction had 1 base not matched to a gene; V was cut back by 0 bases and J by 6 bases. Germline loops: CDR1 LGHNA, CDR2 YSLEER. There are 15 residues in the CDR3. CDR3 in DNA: TGCGCCAGCAGCCAAGAAGGACTAGCGGGCAATGAGCAGTTCTTC. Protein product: CASSQEGLAGNEQFF.

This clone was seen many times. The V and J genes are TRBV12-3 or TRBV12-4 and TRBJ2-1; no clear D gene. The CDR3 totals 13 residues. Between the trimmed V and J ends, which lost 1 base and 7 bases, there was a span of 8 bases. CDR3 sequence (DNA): TGTGCCAGCAGTTTAGGCGATTTGAATGAGCAGTTCTTC. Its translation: CASSLGDLNEQFF.

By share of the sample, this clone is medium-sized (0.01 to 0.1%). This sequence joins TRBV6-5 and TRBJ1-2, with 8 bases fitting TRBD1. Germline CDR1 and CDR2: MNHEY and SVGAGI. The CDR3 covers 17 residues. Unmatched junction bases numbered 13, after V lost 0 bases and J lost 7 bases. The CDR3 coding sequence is TGTGCCAGCAGTTACTCGAGAGCAGGGGGCGCTTTGCGTGGCTACACCTTC. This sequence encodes CASSYSRAGGALRGYTF.

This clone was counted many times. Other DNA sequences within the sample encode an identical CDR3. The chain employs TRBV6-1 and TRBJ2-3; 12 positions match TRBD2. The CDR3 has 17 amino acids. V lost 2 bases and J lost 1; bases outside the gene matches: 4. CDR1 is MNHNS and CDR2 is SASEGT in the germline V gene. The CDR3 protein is CASSERTSGARTDTQYF. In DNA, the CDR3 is TGTGCCAGCAGTGAACGGACTAGCGGGGCTCGCACAGATACGCAGTATTTT.

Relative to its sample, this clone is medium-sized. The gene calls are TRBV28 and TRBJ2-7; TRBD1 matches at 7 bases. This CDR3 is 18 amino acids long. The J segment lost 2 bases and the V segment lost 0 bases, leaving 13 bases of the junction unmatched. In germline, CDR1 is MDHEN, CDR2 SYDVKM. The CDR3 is CASSLWVFRDRNPYEQYF. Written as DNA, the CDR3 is TGTGCCAGCAGTTTATGGGTATTCCGGGACAGAAACCCCTACGAGCAGTACTTC.

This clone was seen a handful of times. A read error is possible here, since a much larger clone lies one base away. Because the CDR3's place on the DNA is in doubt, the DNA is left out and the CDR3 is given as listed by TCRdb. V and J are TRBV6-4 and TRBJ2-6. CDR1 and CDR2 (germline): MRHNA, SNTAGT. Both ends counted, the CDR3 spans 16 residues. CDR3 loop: CASSETWGSGANVMTF.

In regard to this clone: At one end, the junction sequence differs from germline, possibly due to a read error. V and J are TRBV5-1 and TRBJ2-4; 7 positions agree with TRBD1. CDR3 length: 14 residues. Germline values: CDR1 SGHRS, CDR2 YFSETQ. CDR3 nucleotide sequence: TGCGCCATCAGCAGTCAGGGGGTCAAAAACATTCAGTACTTC. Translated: CAISSQGVKNIQYF.

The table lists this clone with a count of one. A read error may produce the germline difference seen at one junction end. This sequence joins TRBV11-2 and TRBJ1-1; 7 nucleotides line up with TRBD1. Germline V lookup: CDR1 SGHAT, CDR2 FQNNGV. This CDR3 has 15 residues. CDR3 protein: CASSKGQVTVTGAFF. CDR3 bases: TGTGCCAGCAGCAAAGGACAGGTTACGGTCACTGGAGCTTTCTTT.

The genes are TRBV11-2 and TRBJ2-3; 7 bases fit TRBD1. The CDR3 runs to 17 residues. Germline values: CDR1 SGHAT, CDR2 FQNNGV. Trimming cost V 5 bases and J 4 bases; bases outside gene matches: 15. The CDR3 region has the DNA TGTGCCAGCAGCCTTCTCGCGAGGGGGCTCCGCGCAGATACGCAGTATTTT. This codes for CASSLLARGLRADTQYF.